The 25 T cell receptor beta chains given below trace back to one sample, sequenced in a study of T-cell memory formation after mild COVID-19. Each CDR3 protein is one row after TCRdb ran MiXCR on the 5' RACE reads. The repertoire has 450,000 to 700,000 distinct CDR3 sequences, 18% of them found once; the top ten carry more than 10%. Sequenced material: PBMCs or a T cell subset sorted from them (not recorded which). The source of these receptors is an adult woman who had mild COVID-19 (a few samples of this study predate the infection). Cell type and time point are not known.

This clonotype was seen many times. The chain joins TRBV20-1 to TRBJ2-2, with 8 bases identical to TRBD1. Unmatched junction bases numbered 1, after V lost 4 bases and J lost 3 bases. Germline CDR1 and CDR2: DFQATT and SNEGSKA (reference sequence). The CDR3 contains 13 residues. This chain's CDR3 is CSANRGDTGELFF. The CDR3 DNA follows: TGCAGTGCTAACAGGGGGGACACCGGGGAGCTGTTTTTT.

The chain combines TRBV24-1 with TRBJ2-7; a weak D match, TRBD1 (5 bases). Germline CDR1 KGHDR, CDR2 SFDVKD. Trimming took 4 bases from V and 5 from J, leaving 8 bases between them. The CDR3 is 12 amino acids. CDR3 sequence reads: CATSEQGDEQYF. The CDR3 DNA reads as TGTGCCACCAGTGAGCAGGGTGACGAGCAGTACTTC.

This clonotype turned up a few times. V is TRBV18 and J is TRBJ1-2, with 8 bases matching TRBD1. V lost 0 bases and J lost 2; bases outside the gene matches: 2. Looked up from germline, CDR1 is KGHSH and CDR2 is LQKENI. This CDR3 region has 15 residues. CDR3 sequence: CASSPPDRANYGYTF. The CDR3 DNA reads TGTGCCAGCTCACCACCGGACAGGGCGAACTATGGCTACACCTTC.

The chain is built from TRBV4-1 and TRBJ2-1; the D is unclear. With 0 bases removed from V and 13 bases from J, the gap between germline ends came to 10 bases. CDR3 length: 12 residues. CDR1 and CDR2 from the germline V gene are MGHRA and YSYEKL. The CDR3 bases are TGCGCCAGCAGCCAAGATGGGCTTATCCAGTTCTTC. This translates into CASSQDGLIQFF.

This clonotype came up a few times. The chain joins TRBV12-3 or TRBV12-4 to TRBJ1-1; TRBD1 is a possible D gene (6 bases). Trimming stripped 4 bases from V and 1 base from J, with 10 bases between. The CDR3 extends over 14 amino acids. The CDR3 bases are TGTGCCAGCAGTTGGGCGGGACAGAACACTGAAGCTTTCTTT. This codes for CASSWAGQNTEAFF.

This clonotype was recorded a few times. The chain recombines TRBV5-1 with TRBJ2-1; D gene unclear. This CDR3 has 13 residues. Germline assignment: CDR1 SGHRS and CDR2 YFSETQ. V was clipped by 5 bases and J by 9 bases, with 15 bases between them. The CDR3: CASRVGIEGEQFF. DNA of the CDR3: TGCGCCAGCAGGGTGGGCATCGAAGGTGAGCAGTTCTTC.

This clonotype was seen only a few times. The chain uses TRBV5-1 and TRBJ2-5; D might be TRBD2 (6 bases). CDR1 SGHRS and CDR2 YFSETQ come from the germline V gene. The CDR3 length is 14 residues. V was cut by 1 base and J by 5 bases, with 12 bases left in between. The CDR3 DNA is TGCGCCAGCAGCTTGCTGAGACTAGAGGAGACCCAGTACTTC. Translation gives CASSLLRLEETQYF.

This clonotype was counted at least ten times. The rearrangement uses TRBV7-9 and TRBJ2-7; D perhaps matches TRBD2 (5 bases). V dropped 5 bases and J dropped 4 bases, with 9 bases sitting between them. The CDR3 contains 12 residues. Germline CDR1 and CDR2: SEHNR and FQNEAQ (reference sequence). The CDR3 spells CASSKGVYEQYF. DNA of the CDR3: TGTGCCAGCAGCAAGGGAGTTTACGAGCAGTACTTC.

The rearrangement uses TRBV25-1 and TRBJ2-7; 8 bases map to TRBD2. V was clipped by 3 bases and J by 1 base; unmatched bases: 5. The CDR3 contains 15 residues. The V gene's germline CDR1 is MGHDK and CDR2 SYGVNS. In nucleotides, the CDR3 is TGTGCCAGCAGTGAGGGGGGGACTAGATCCTACGAGCAGTACTTC. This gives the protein CASSEGGTRSYEQYF.

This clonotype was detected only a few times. DNA of the CDR3: TGTGCCAGCTCAGATAGGGTGACCCAGTACTTC. This encodes CASSDRVTQYF. The genes are TRBV18 and TRBJ2-5; D unresolved. This CDR3 comprises 11 residues. Germline loops: CDR1 KGHSH, CDR2 LQKENI. Trimming left V 5 bases short and J 7 bases short, with 8 bases between.

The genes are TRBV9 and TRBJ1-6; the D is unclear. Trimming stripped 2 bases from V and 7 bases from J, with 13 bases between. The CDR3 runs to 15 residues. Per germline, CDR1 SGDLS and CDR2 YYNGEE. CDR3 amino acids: CASSVKGDGNSPLHF. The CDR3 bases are TGTGCCAGCAGCGTCAAGGGAGACGGGAATTCACCCCTCCACTTT.

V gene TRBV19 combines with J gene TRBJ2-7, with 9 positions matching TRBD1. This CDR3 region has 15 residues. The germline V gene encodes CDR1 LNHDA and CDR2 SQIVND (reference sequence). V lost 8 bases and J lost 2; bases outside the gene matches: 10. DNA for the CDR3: TGTGCCAGTCCGACCTGGGGGACAGGGCCCTACGAGCAGTACTTC. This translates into CASPTWGTGPYEQYF.

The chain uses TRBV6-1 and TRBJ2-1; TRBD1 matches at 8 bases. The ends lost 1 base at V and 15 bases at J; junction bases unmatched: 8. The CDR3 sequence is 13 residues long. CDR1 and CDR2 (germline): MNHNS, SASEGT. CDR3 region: CASSEVRTGNPFF. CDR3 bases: TGTGCCAGCAGTGAAGTTCGGACAGGGAACCCGTTCTTC.

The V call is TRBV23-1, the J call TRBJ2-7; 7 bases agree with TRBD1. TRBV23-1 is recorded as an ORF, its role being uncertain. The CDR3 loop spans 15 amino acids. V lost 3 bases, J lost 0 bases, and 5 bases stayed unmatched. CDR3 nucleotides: TGCGCCAGCAGTCAGATACAGGGGCCCTCCTACGAGCAGTACTTC. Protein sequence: CASSQIQGPSYEQYF.

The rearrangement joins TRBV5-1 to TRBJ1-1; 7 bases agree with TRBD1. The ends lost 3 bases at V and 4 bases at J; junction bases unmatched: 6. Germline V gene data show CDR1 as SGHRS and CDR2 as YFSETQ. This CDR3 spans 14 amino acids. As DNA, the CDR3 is TGCGCCAGCAGCTGGGAACAGGGGATCACTGAAGCTTTCTTT. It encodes CASSWEQGITEAFF. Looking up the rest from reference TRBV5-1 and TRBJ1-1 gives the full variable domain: KAGVTQTPRYLIKTRGQQVTLSCSPISGHRSVSWYQQTPGQGLQFLFEYFSETQRNKGNFPGRFSGRQFSNSRSEMNVSTLELGDSALYLCASSWEQGITEAFFGQGTRLTVV.

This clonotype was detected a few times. CDR3: CASSLEVAGAGELFF. The CDR3 coding sequence is TGTGCCAGCAGCTTAGAGGTAGCGGGCGCGGGGGAGCTGTTTTTT. The chain is built from TRBV5-5 and TRBJ2-2; 7 bases are a match to TRBD2. V lost 2 bases to trimming and J lost 8 bases; unmatched junction nucleotides: 9. The CDR3 extends over 15 amino acids. Germline V CDR1 and CDR2: SGHKS, YYEKEE (reference sequence).

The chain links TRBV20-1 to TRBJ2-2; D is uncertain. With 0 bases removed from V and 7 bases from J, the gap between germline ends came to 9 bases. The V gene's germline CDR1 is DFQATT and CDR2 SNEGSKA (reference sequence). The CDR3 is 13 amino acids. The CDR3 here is CSARDLDFGELFF. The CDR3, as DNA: TGCAGTGCTAGAGATCTCGACTTCGGGGAGCTGTTTTTT.

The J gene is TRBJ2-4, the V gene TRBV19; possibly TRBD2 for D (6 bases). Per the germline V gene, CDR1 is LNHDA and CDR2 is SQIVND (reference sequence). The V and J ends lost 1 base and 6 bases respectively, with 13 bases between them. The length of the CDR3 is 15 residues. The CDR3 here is CASSIGDPGRNIQYF. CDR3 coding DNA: TGTGCCAGTAGTATAGGGGACCCCGGGAGAAACATTCAGTACTTC. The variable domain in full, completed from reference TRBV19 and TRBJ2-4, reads DGGITQSPKYLFRKEGQNVTLSCEQNLNHDAMYWYRQDPGQGLRLIYYSQIVNDFQKGDIAEGYSVSREKKESFPLTVTSAQKNPTAFYLCASSIGDPGRNIQYFGAGTRLSVL.

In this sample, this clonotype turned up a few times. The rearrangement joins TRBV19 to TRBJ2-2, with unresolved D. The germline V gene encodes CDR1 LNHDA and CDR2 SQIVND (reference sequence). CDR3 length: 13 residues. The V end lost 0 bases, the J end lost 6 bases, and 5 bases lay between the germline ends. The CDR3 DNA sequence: TGTGCCAGTAGTATAGACCCCTCCGGGGAGCTGTTTTTT. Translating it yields CASSIDPSGELFF. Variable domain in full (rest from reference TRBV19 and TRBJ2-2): DGGITQSPKYLFRKEGQNVTLSCEQNLNHDAMYWYRQDPGQGLRLIYYSQIVNDFQKGDIAEGYSVSREKKESFPLTVTSAQKNPTAFYLCASSIDPSGELFFGEGSRLTVL.

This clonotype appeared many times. CDR3 in DNA: TGTGCCAGCACCCGGGAATCTGGGGCCAACGTCCTGACTTTC. It specifies CASTRESGANVLTF. The gene calls are TRBV7-3 and TRBJ2-6; weak D call: TRBD2 (5 bases). Trimming left V 7 bases short and J 1 base short, with 8 bases between. Germline values: CDR1 SGHTA, CDR2 FQGTGA. CDR3 length: 14 amino acids.

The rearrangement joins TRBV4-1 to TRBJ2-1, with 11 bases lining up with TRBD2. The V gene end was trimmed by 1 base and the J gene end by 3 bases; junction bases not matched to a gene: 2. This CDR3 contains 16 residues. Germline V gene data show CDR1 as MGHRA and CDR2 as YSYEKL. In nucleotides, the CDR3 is TGCGCCAGCAGCCAAGGACTAGCGGGGAACTACAATGAGCAGTTCTTC. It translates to CASSQGLAGNYNEQFF.

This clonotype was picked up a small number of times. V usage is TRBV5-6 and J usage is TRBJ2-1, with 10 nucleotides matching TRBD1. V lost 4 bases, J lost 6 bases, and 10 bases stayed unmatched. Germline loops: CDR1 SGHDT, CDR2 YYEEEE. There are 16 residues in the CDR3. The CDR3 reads CASSPVPGQGFNEQFF. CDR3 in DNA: TGTGCCAGCAGCCCCGTGCCGGGACAGGGGTTCAATGAGCAGTTCTTC.

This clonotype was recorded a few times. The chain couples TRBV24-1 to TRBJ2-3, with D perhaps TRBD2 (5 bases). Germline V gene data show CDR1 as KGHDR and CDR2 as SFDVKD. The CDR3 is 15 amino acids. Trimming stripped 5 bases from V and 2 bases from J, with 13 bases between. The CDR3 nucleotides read TGTGCCACCAGTGGAGCGGAGACCCCCACAGATACGCAGTATTTT. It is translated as CATSGAETPTDTQYF.

Here the CDR3 DNA reads TGCGCCAGCAGCCAAACCTGGACAGGGGGATCTGAAGCTTTCTTT. It is translated as CASSQTWTGGSEAFF. V usage is TRBV5-1 and J usage is TRBJ1-1, with 10 bases aligning to TRBD1. CDR3 length equals 15 residues. Germline V lookup: CDR1 SGHRS, CDR2 YFSETQ. V gave up 4 bases and J gave up 6 bases; unmatched junction bases: 9.

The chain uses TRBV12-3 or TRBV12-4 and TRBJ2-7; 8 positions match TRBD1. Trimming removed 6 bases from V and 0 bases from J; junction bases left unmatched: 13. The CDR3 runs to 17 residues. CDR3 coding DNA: TGTGCCAGCAGCCCTACCTCCGGGACAGGAAACTCCTACGAGCAGTACTTC. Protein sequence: CASSPTSGTGNSYEQYF.